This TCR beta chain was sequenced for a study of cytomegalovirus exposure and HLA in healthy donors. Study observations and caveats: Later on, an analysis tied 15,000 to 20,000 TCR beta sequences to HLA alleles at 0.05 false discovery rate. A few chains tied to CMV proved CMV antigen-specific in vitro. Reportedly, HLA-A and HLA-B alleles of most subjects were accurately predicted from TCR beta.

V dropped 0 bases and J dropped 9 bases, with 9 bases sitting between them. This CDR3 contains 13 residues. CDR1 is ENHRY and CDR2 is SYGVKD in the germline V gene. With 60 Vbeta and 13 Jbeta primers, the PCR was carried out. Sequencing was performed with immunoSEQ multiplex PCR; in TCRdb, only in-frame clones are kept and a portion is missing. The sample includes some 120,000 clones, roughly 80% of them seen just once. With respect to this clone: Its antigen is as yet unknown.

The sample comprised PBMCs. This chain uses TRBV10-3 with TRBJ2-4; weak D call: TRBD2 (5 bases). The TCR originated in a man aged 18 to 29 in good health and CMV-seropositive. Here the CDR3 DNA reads TGTGCCATCAGTGAGTCGAGAGAGGGCATTCAGTACTTC. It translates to CAISESREGIQYF.